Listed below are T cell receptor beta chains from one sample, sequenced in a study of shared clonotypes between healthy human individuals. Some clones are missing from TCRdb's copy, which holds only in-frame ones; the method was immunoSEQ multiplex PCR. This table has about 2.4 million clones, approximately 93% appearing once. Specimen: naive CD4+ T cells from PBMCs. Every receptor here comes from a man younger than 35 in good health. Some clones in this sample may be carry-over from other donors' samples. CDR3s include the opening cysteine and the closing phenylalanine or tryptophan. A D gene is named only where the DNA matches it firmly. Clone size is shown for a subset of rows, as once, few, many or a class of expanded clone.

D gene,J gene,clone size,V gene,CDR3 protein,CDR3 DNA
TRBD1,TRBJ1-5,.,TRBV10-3,CAISDQGGPNQPQHF,TGTGCCATCAGTGATCAGGGGGGCCCAAATCAGCCCCAGCATTTT
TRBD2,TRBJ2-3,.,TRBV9,CASSVAAFTSADTQYF,TGTGCCAGCAGCGTAGCAGCCTTCACTAGCGCGGATACGCAGTATTTT
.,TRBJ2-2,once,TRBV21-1,CAVDTDTGELFF,TGTGCCGTGGACACGGACACCGGGGAGCTGTTTTTT
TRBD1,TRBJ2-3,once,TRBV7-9,CASSPVWDSSTDTQYF,TGTGCCAGCAGCCCAGTCTGGGACAGTAGCACAGATACGCAGTATTTT
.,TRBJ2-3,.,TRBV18,CASSRLVGGPTDTQYF,TGTGCCAGCTCACGCCTAGTTGGAGGTCCCACAGATACGCAGTATTTT
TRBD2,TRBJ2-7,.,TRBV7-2,CASSYGLVTDEQYF,TGTGCCAGCAGCTATGGACTAGTAACGGACGAGCAGTACTTC
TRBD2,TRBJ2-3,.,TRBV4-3,CASSHAGTRGTDTQYF,TGCGCCAGCAGCCATGCCGGGACTAGGGGCACAGATACGCAGTATTTT
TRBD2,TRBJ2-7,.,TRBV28,CASRGGLAFYEQYF,TGTGCCAGCAGGGGGGGACTAGCGTTCTACGAGCAGTACTTC
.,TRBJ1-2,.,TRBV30,CAWSVWVNGYTF,TGTGCCTGGAGTGTGTGGGTGAACGGCTACACCTTC
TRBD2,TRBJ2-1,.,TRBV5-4,CASSGRDTPQNDNEQFF,TGTGCCAGCAGCGGGAGGGATACGCCGCAGAACGACAATGAGCAGTTCTTC
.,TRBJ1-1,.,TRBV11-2,CASSFSAGNTEAFF,TGTGCCAGCAGCTTCAGCGCGGGAAACACTGAAGCTTTCTTT
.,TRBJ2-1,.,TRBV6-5,CASSYSFGTGKNEQFF,TGTGCCAGCAGTTACTCATTCGGGACTGGAAAGAATGAGCAGTTCTTC